These 24 T cell receptor beta chains originate from one sample sequenced in a study of Ad26.COV2.S vaccination and SARS-CoV-2 variants. Treatment defined: roughly 20 received Ad26.COV2.S at low or high dose, single or two shots; 5 received placebo; per-sample allocation not given. Vaccine and placebo recipients were sampled on day 63 after the first injection. The data were produced by immunoSEQ multiplex PCR, yet TCRdb's version contains in-frame clones alone and is incomplete. The repertoire has about 350,000 clones, 80% to 90% of them found once; the top ten carry 5%. Sequenced material: peripheral blood, taken in a trial of Ad26.COV2.S vaccine versus placebo. The receptors here all came from a person aged 18-65 years who received the Ad26.COV2.S COVID-19 vaccine or a placebo.

The chain joins TRBV5-1 to TRBJ2-7; possibly TRBD2 for D (5 bases). The CDR3 is 16 residues long. CDR1 and CDR2 from the germline V gene are SGHRS and YFSETQ. With 2 bases removed from V and 5 bases from J, the gap between germline ends came to 20 bases. In nucleotides, the CDR3 is TGCGCCAGCAGCTTTAAACCAGCGGAGGTCGGGAACGAGCAGTACTTC. Translating gives CASSFKPAEVGNEQYF.

V gene TRBV7-2 combines with J gene TRBJ2-3, with 7 bases fitting TRBD2. From germline, CDR1 is SGHTA and CDR2 FQGNSA. The CDR3 spans 17 residues. V lost 2 bases and J lost 1; bases outside the gene matches: 9. CDR3 sequence: CASSLSGRGVRTDTQYF. The CDR3 DNA reads TGTGCCAGCAGCTTAAGCGGTCGGGGGGTCCGCACAGATACGCAGTATTTT.

The chain couples TRBV5-6 to TRBJ2-3, with 13 positions matching TRBD2. Germline-derived CDR1 and CDR2 are SGHDT and YYEEEE. The CDR3 consists of 19 residues. V lost 0 bases to trimming and J lost 2 bases; unmatched junction nucleotides: 9. The CDR3 loop reads CASSLGTSGSTGHTDTQYF. The CDR3 region has the DNA TGTGCCAGCAGCTTGGGGACTAGCGGGAGTACGGGGCACACAGATACGCAGTATTTT.

The rearrangement links TRBV7-9 to TRBJ2-3; 10 bases fit TRBD1. With 6 bases clipped from V and 5 bases from J, the junction kept 8 bases outside the gene matches. The CDR3 runs 15 residues. Germline-derived CDR1 and CDR2 are SEHNR and FQNEAQ (reference sequence). This chain's CDR3 is CASRFDRGHGDTQYF. The CDR3 bases are TGTGCCAGCAGATTTGACAGGGGGCATGGAGATACGCAGTATTTT.

The rearrangement uses TRBV24-1 and TRBJ1-5; 7 positions agree with TRBD1. V shed 8 bases, J shed 3 bases, and the junction held 3 bases outside the gene matches. CDR3 length equals 13 residues. Looked up from germline, CDR1 is KGHDR and CDR2 is SFDVKD. The CDR3 loop reads CATIQGFNQPQHF. The CDR3, as DNA: TGTGCCACCATACAGGGGTTCAATCAGCCCCAGCATTTT.

The chain joins TRBV11-2 to TRBJ1-3; 7 nucleotides align to TRBD1. The CDR3 totals 15 residues. Germline V gives CDR1 SGHAT, CDR2 FQNNGV. V shed 4 bases, J shed 4 bases, and the junction held 7 bases outside the gene matches. The CDR3 spells CASSSQQGKGNTIYF. The CDR3 coding sequence is TGTGCCAGCAGCTCTCAACAGGGGAAAGGAAACACCATATATTTT.

This chain links TRBV28 with TRBJ1-2; D perhaps matches TRBD1 (5 bases). Germline V gene data show CDR1 as MDHEN and CDR2 as SYDVKM. The CDR3 loop spans 13 amino acids. Trimming took off 8 bases at V and 4 bases at J, with 14 bases between the two ends. In nucleotides, the CDR3 is TGTGCCAGCGGAGGGGCCTCTCTCTATGGCTACACCTTC. This gives the protein CASGGASLYGYTF.

This clone was observed a handful of times. The rearrangement links TRBV3-1 (or the pseudogene TRBV3-2) to TRBJ2-7; TRBD2 matches 10 bases. CDR1 LGHDT and CDR2 YNNKEL come from the germline V gene (reference sequence). The CDR3 covers 19 residues. V lost 0 bases and J lost 3; bases outside the gene matches: 14. The CDR3 region has the DNA TGTGCCAGCAGCCAAGAACCGTACAGCGCTCTAGCGGGAGTCTACGAGCAGTACTTC. This codes for CASSQEPYSALAGVYEQYF.

The V gene is TRBV5-1, the J gene TRBJ2-5; D may be TRBD1 (6 bases). The CDR3 spans 14 residues. Trimming pared 6 bases from V and 2 bases from J, leaving 14 bases between. CDR1 is SGHRS and CDR2 is YFSETQ in the germline V gene. The DNA of the CDR3 is TGCGCCAGCAAGGCCGTGGGACAACAAGAGACCCAGTACTTC. Its translation is CASKAVGQQETQYF.

This clone was found once. The chain is built from TRBV7-8 and TRBJ2-3, with D possibly matching TRBD2 (5 bases). Germline V lookup: CDR1 SGHVS, CDR2 FQNEAQ. Trimming removed 5 bases at V and 2 bases at J, with 11 bases between. This CDR3 spans 14 amino acids. The CDR3 region is CASSQDLNTDTQYF. The CDR3 nucleotides read TGTGCCAGCAGCCAGGACTTAAACACAGATACGCAGTATTTT.

The CDR3 loop is CASSSGLVTEQFF. CDR3 sequence (DNA): TGTGCCAGCAGTTCGGGACTAGTAACTGAGCAGTTCTTC. The chain carries TRBV28 and TRBJ2-1, with 8 bases lining up with TRBD2. This CDR3 is built from 13 residues. V was pared by 4 bases and J by 9 bases, with 5 bases of the junction left unmatched. The germline V gene has CDR1 MDHEN and CDR2 SYDVKM.

The sample holds one count of this clone. The V gene is TRBV3-1 (or the pseudogene TRBV3-2), the J gene TRBJ2-1, with a weak D call TRBD1 (6 bases). V was pared by 5 bases and J by 8 bases, with 22 bases between. Germline CDR1 reads LGHDT; CDR2 reads YNNKEL (reference sequence). The CDR3 has 16 residues. The CDR3: CASSYGDRRPFYEQFF. The CDR3 region has the DNA TGTGCCAGCAGCTATGGAGACAGGAGGCCTTTCTATGAGCAGTTCTTC.

V is TRBV3-1 (or the pseudogene TRBV3-2) and J is TRBJ2-3, with D maybe TRBD2 (5 bases). Germline V gives CDR1 LGHDT, CDR2 YNNKEL (reference sequence). The length of the CDR3 is 14 residues. V lost 1 base to trimming and J lost 6 bases, with 11 bases between them. CDR3 bases: TGTGCCAGCAGCCAAGTGCGGGCCGCCGATACGCAGTATTTT. Its translation is CASSQVRAADTQYF.

This chain connects TRBV10-3 to TRBJ2-1; 7 positions agree with TRBD1. Germline CDR1 is ENHRY and CDR2 is SYGVKD. J was trimmed by 4 bases and V by 3 bases; bases with no gene match: 6. This CDR3 contains 15 residues. CDR3 coding DNA: TGTGCCATCAGTGACTCGGGACAGATATACAATGAGCAGTTCTTC. Translation: CAISDSGQIYNEQFF.

In this sample, this clone turned up a few times. The chain links TRBV29-1 to TRBJ1-2; 8 nucleotides line up with TRBD1. Trimming cost V 6 bases and J 4 bases; bases outside gene matches: 7. The CDR3 is 13 residues long. Germline V lookup: CDR1 SQVTM, CDR2 ANQGSEA. The CDR3 DNA reads as TGCAGCGTACAGGGGGAGCCGTCCTATGGCTACACCTTC. Translating gives CSVQGEPSYGYTF.

The CDR3 DNA follows: TGTGCCAGCAGCCTAGAAGTCGGAGCCTCTGGAAACACCATATATTTT. Residues: CASSLEVGASGNTIYF. The chain has TRBV9 and TRBJ1-3; D gene uncertain. V dropped 4 bases and J dropped 0 bases, with 14 bases sitting between them. Germline assignment: CDR1 SGDLS and CDR2 YYNGEE. CDR3 length equals 16 residues.

The chain uses TRBV9 and TRBJ1-4; 7 bases are a match to TRBD1. The trim removed 4 bases at V and 7 bases at J, leaving 7 bases unmatched. Looked up from germline, CDR1 is SGDLS and CDR2 is YYNGEE. The CDR3 length is 14 residues. The DNA of the CDR3 is TGTGCCAGCAGCTCCGACAGGGCGGGTGAAAAACTGTTTTTT. It encodes CASSSDRAGEKLFF.

The chain links TRBV10-3 to TRBJ1-3; D is unresolved. V dropped 2 bases and J dropped 0 bases, with 11 bases sitting between them. Germline values: CDR1 ENHRY, CDR2 SYGVKD. The CDR3 spans 16 residues. CDR3 sequence (DNA): TGTGCCATCAGTGAGCCCTCCGACACCTCTGGAAACACCATATATTTT. Its translation is CAISEPSDTSGNTIYF.

The V gene is TRBV15, the J gene TRBJ1-5; D not resolved. Deletions cut 1 base from V and 3 bases from J, with 10 bases between. Looked up from germline, CDR1 is LNHNV and CDR2 is YYDKDF (reference sequence). The CDR3 runs 15 residues. In nucleotides, the CDR3 is TGTGCCACCAGCAGAGTATTCAGGTTCAATCAGCCCCAGCATTTT. It yields the protein CATSRVFRFNQPQHF.

The chain recombines TRBV7-9 with TRBJ2-1; maybe TRBD2 (5 bases). V was cut by 3 bases and J by 8 bases, with 20 bases left in between. Germline V gene data show CDR1 as SEHNR and CDR2 as FQNEAQ (reference sequence). CDR3 length: 16 amino acids. The CDR3 coding sequence is TGTGCCAGCAGCTTTTTAGCCGGGATTAGCTCGGATGAGCAGTTCTTC. It yields the protein CASSFLAGISSDEQFF.

The rearrangement links TRBV6-1 to TRBJ1-4, with 8 bases identical to TRBD1. This CDR3 comprises 15 residues. Per the germline V gene, CDR1 is MNHNS and CDR2 is SASEGT. The V and J ends lost 1 base and 7 bases, in that order; junction bases with no gene match: 5. The chain's CDR3 is CASSEGGTGGEKLFF. CDR3 nucleotides: TGTGCCAGCAGTGAAGGCGGGACAGGTGGTGAAAAACTGTTTTTT.

The rearrangement joins TRBV11-2 to TRBJ2-5; 7 positions match TRBD2. The ends lost 4 bases at V and 5 bases at J; junction bases unmatched: 4. This CDR3 has 13 residues. Germline lookup yields CDR1 SGHAT and CDR2 FQNNGV. CDR3 residues: CASSWTRTETQYF. In DNA form, the CDR3 reads TGTGCCAGCAGCTGGACTAGAACGGAGACCCAGTACTTC.

The chain is built from TRBV2 and TRBJ1-4; maybe TRBD1 (5 bases). This CDR3 is built from 15 residues. The germline V gene encodes CDR1 SNHLY and CDR2 FYNNEI. The V and J ends lost 4 bases and 0 bases respectively, with 9 bases between them. The CDR3 nucleotides read TGTGCCAGCAGTGTCGGGACGACAACTAATGAAAAACTGTTTTTT. Amino acids: CASSVGTTTNEKLFF.

This rearrangement joins TRBV18 to TRBJ1-1; D gene ambiguous. The CDR3 has 14 residues. In germline, CDR1 is KGHSH, CDR2 LQKENI. V dropped 2 bases and J dropped 1 base, with 8 bases sitting between them. The CDR3 DNA reads as TGTGCCAGCTCACCATTAAGCAGGAACACTGAAGCTTTCTTT. Protein: CASSPLSRNTEAFF.